This paragraph reports one TCR beta chain. This receptor's antigen is unknown. Per-base qualities were not stored, and no clone one base away is much larger. What this sample's time point label stands for: blood 4 weeks post-SBRT, at nephrectomy. The treatment or condition label of this sample denotes: 15 Gy SBRT to primary tumor, nephrectomy 4 weeks later. Samples were obtained from a clinical trial, in which 15 Gy stereotactic body radiation therapy was delivered to primary renal cell carcinomas and nephrectomy was performed 4 weeks later. Serial peripheral blood from radiation-treated patients was sampled at baseline, 2 weeks and 4 weeks after SBRT to track tumor-enriched clonotypes. All patients had renal cell carcinoma with clear cell pathology. Genomic DNA for TCR sequencing was prepared using the QIAamp DNA Blood Mini Kit (Qiagen). The analyses included just those samples that passed every quality control check.

The immunoSEQ kit was used, according to the manufacturer's recommendations, to generate TCR beta libraries from genomic DNA. To prepare libraries, a first multiplex PCR with proprietary primers was run, followed by a second PCR that added unique barcodes, and a bead cleanup was done after each round. A kit-provided positive control reaction and a negative control reaction were included in every sample batch. The final libraries were assessed on an Agilent 4200 TapeStation D1000 ScreenTape, pooled by volume, and quantified by qPCR. Sequencing was performed on an Illumina NextSeq500 using a MidOutput 150-cycle cartridge, with 156 Read1 cycles, 15 Index1 cycles, and the kit custom primers. The pooled library was loaded at 0.95 to 1 pM, with an approximately 20% PhiX control spiked in. The source study handled its data this way. The vendor-processed data were analyzed in R, and a clonotype was defined as all T cells that share the same CDR3 nucleotide sequence. In the clone abundance analyses, frequencies in each sample were normalized to that sample's 10,000 most abundant clones. Before analysis, public T cell clones were removed, and these numbered fewer than six per sample on average. Tumor-enriched and baseline blood-enriched clonotypes were defined by at least a 32-fold difference in abundance between compartments. A beta-binomial differential abundance model was applied to find clonotypes that expanded or contracted between blood time points. Similarity between tumor and blood repertoires was quantified using the Baroni-Urbani and Buser coefficient, and groups were compared with two-tailed Wilcoxon tests in R. The immuneACCESS repertoire file appears here via TCRdb, limited to in-frame rearrangements. These files lack a portion of the clones; in checked studies, under half of the deficit traces to unresolved V genes, and the cause of the others is not known. V, J and clone size reflect that table, while D and trimming were determined from the DNA. This sample lists approximately 40,000 clones; 65% to 85% were detected once. 25% to 30% of the sample rests with the top ten.

This specimen comes from a study of radiation and T cells in renal cell carcinoma (dated by TCRdb to about 2020). In the study overall: In total, about 50 samples underwent TCR beta sequencing: 25 or so tumors plus 27 peripheral blood samples. The last blood draw occurred 4 weeks after radiation, at the same time as nephrectomy. A total of 4 million to 5 million unique CDR3 nucleotide sequences, encoding around 2.7 million unique CDR3 amino acid sequences, were found across all 50 or so samples.

The paper's findings and limits, for the study overall: Because the trial had a single-armed design, the trial could not examine how radiation dose or scheduling affected the TCR repertoire. Blood repertoire dynamics were not followed beyond 4 weeks after treatment. No pretreatment tumor biopsies were available, so the baseline intratumoral presence of clonotypes could not be determined. In blood, the top tumor clonotypes increased from baseline to 2 weeks after radiation and then shrank by 4 weeks, which suggests a temporary expansion of tumor-resident clones.

V is cut back by 5 bases and J by 6 bases, with 10 bases in the junction unmatched. The CDR3 sequence holds 16 residues, the cysteine and phenylalanine included. The only DNA kept is the CDR3, 48 bases in frame from the first base. The germline V gene gives CDR1 as SGHVS and CDR2 as FQNEAQ. The sample here was blood, taken from a patient whose treatment included radiotherapy and nephrectomy. The clonotype originates from a woman in her 70s with renal cell carcinoma. The sequence joins TRBV7-8 to TRBJ2-2, and 9 bases in between align with TRBD1. The nucleotides are TGTGCCAGCAGCCCCTCCGGGACAGGGTGGCCCGGGGAGCTGTTTTTT. The translation is CASSPSGTGWPGELFF.